Shown below are 10 T cell receptor beta chains from a single sample sequenced in a study of blood T cell repertoires in COVID-19. TCRdb's copy holds only in-frame clones and misses some; the assay was immunoSEQ multiplex PCR. The table shows approximately 210,000 clones, with around four fifths occurring only once. Sequenced: peripheral blood. The receptors derive from a man in his 60s with COVID-19, enrolled during active disease.

This clone occurred a few times. The chain joins TRBV4-3 to TRBJ1-1; unclear D gene. CDR3 length equals 13 residues. Trimming shortened V by 4 bases and J by 5 bases, and 11 bases separated the two germline ends. Germline CDR1 is LGHNA and CDR2 is YSLEER. The CDR3 nucleotides are TGCGCCAGCAGCCGCTCCCGGTCGACTGAAGCTTTCTTT. This sequence encodes CASSRSRSTEAFF.

This chain joins TRBV28 and TRBJ1-6; 9 positions agree with TRBD1. Unmatched junction bases numbered 8, after V lost 5 bases and J lost 9 bases. This CDR3 spans 15 amino acids. Per the germline V gene, CDR1 is MDHEN and CDR2 is SYDVKM. This CDR3 is CASSPSTGGGSPLHF. CDR3 nucleotides: TGTGCCAGCAGTCCGTCGACAGGGGGAGGTTCACCCCTCCACTTT.

This chain connects TRBV6-4 to TRBJ1-1, with D perhaps matching TRBD1 (5 bases). The CDR3 is 13 residues long. The germline V gene encodes CDR1 MRHNA and CDR2 SNTAGT. Trimming shortened V by 6 bases and J by 1 base, and 9 bases separated the two germline ends. CDR3 sequence: CASRTGPNTEAFF. The CDR3 DNA is TGTGCCAGCAGAACAGGCCCGAACACTGAAGCTTTCTTT.

This chain joins TRBV27 and TRBJ2-4, with 7 bases matching TRBD1. The germline gives CDR1 MNHEY, CDR2 SMNVEV (reference sequence). V dropped 6 bases and J dropped 0; count of bases not matched to a gene: 14. The CDR3 has 18 residues. The CDR3 coding sequence is TGTGCCAGCAGCCAGGACAGGACCGTCGGCAAAGCCAAAAACATTCAGTACTTC. Residues: CASSQDRTVGKAKNIQYF.

This sequence joins TRBV11-3 and TRBJ2-2; 12 nucleotides line up with TRBD1. This CDR3 region has 16 residues. Looked up from germline, CDR1 is SGHNT and CDR2 is YENEEA. Trimming cost V 4 bases and J 5 bases; bases outside gene matches: 5. The CDR3 DNA is TGTGCCAGCAGCTCGCCGGGACAGGGGGCAACCGGGGAGCTGTTTTTT. Residues: CASSSPGQGATGELFF.

The rearrangement joins TRBV6-1 to TRBJ1-1; weak D call: TRBD1 (6 bases). Germline-derived CDR1 and CDR2 are MNHNS and SASEGT. Trimming took 2 bases from V and 8 from J, leaving 15 bases between them. This CDR3 comprises 14 residues. This CDR3 reads CASSESGGGREAFF. For the CDR3, the DNA is TGTGCCAGCAGTGAATCGGGGGGGGGCAGGGAAGCTTTCTTT.

This clone came up once. This chain links TRBV5-1 with TRBJ2-1; 8 nucleotides align to TRBD2. The CDR3 has 16 amino acids. Germline V CDR1 and CDR2: SGHRS, YFSETQ. The V and J ends lost 0 bases and 3 bases, in that order; junction bases with no gene match: 5. The CDR3 sequence: CASSLGISGSYNEQFF. CDR3 sequence (DNA): TGCGCCAGCAGCTTGGGGATAAGCGGGAGCTACAATGAGCAGTTCTTC.

The chain joins TRBV29-1 to TRBJ2-1; 7 bases align to TRBD2. This CDR3 spans 12 amino acids. CDR1 is SQVTM and CDR2 is ANQGSEA in the germline V gene. As DNA, the CDR3 is TGCAGTGCAGCGGGGATGAGAAATGAGCAGTTCTTC. The encoded protein is CSAAGMRNEQFF.

The J gene is TRBJ1-1, the V gene TRBV18; D call uncertain. Trimming removed 0 bases at V and 4 bases at J, with 12 bases between. Germline-derived CDR1 and CDR2 are KGHSH and LQKENI. This CDR3 has 15 amino acids. The CDR3 is CASSPPMAGSTEAFF. DNA of the CDR3: TGTGCCAGCTCACCACCGATGGCGGGGAGCACTGAAGCTTTCTTT.

The CDR3 protein is CASSLKTGEGNTEAFF. Written as DNA, the CDR3 is TGTGCCAGCAGCTTGAAGACAGGGGAGGGTAACACTGAAGCTTTCTTT. The rearrangement uses TRBV5-4 and TRBJ1-1; 8 nucleotides align to TRBD1. The CDR3 loop spans 16 amino acids. From germline, CDR1 is SGHNT and CDR2 YYREEE (reference sequence). The V gene end was trimmed by 1 base and the J gene end by 2 bases; junction bases not matched to a gene: 7.